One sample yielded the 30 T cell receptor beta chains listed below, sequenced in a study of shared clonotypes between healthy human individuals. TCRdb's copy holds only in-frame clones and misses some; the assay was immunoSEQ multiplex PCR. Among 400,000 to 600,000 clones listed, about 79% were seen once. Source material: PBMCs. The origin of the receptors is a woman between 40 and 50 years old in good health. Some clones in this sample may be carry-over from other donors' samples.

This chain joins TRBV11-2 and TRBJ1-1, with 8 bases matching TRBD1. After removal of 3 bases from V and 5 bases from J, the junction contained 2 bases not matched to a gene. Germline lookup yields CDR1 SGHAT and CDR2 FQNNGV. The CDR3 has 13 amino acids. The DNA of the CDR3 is TGTGCCAGCAGCTTGGGACAGGCGACTGAAGCTTTCTTT. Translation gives CASSLGQATEAFF.

CDR3 bases: TGTGCCAGCTCATCAAGCCAGCCACGGTCGCACTCTGGAAACACCATATATTTT. The encoded protein is CASSSSQPRSHSGNTIYF. The chain links TRBV18 to TRBJ1-3; D remains unclear. CDR1 is KGHSH and CDR2 is LQKENI in the germline V gene. V lost 5 bases, J lost 0 bases, and 20 bases lay in between. This CDR3 contains 18 residues.

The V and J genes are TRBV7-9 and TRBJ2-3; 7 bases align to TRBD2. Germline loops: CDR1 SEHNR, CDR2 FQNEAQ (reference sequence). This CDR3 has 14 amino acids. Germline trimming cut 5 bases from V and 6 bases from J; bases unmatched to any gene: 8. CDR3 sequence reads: CASSQRGMGDTQYF. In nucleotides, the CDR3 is TGTGCCAGCAGCCAGCGGGGCATGGGGGATACGCAGTATTTT.

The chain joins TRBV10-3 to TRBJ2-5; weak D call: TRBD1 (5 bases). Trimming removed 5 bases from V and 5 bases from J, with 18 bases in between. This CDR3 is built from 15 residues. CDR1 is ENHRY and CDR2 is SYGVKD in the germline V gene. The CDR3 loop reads CAISSLKGEGETQYF. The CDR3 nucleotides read TGTGCCATCAGTTCACTAAAAGGGGAAGGGGAGACCCAGTACTTC.

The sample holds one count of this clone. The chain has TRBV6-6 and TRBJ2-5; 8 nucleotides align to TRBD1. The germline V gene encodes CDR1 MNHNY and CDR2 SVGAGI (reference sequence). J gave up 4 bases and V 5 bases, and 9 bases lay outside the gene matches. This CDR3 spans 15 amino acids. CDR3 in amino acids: CASSRQGSESETQYF. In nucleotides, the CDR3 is TGTGCCAGCAGTCGACAGGGGAGTGAATCAGAGACCCAGTACTTC.

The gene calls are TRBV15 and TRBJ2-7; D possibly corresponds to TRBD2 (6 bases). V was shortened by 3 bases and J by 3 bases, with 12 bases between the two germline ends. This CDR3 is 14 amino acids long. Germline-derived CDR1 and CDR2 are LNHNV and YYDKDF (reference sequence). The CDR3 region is CATSRGTDNYEQYF. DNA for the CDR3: TGTGCCACCAGCAGGGGGACTGATAACTACGAGCAGTACTTC.

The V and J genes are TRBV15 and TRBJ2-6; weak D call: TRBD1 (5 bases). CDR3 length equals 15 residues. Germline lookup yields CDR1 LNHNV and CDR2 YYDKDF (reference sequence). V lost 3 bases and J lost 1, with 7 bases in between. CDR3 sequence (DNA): TGTGCCACCAGCAGCGACAGTTCTGGGGCCAACGTCCTGACTTTC. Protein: CATSSDSSGANVLTF.

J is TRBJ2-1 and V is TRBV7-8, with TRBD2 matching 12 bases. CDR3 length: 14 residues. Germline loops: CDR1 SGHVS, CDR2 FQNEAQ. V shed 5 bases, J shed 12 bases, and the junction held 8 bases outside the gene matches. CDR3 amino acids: CASSQGASGRVQFF. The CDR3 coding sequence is TGTGCCAGCAGCCAGGGGGCTAGCGGGAGGGTGCAGTTCTTC.

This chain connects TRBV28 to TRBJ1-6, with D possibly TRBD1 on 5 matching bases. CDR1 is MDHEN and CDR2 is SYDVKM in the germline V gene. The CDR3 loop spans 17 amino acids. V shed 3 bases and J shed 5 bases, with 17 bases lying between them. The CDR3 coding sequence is TGTGCCAGCAGTTTGGGGCCCCCATTGCGAGATAATTCACCCCTCCACTTT. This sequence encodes CASSLGPPLRDNSPLHF. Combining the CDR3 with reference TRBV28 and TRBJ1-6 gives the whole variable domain DVKVTQSSRYLVKRTGEKVFLECVQDMDHENMFWYRQDPGLGLRLIYFSYDVKMKEKGDIPEGYSVSREKKERFSLILESASTNQTSMYLCASSLGPPLRDNSPLHFGNGTRLTVT.

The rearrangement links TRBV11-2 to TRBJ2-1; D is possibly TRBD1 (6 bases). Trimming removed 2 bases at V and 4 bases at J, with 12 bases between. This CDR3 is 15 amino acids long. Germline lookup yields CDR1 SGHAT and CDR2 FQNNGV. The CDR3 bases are TGTGCCAGCAGCTTAATCGGACAGCAATACAATGAGCAGTTCTTC. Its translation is CASSLIGQQYNEQFF.

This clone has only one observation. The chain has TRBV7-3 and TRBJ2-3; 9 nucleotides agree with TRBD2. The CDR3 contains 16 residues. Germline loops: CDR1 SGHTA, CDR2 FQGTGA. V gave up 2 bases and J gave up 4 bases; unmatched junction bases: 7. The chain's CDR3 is CASSLGGRAVSDTQYF. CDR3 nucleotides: TGTGCCAGCAGCTTAGGCGGGAGGGCCGTTTCAGATACGCAGTATTTT.

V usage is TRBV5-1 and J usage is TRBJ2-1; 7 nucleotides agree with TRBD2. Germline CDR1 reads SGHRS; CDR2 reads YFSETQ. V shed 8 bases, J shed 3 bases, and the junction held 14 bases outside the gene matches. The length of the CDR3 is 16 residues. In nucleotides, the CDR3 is TGCGCCAGTCAGCTTGTACCAGCGGGAAACTACAATGAGCAGTTCTTC. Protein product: CASQLVPAGNYNEQFF. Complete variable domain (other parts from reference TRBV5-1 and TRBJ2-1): KAGVTQTPRYLIKTRGQQVTLSCSPISGHRSVSWYQQTPGQGLQFLFEYFSETQRNKGNFPGRFSGRQFSNSRSEMNVSTLELGDSALYLCASQLVPAGNYNEQFFGPGTRLTVL.

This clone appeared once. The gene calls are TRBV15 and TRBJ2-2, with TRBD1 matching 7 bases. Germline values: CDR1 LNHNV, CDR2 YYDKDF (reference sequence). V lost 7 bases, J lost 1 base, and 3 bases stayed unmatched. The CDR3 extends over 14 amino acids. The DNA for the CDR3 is TGTGCCACCACCTGGGACAGGAACACCGGGGAGCTGTTTTTT. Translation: CATTWDRNTGELFF.

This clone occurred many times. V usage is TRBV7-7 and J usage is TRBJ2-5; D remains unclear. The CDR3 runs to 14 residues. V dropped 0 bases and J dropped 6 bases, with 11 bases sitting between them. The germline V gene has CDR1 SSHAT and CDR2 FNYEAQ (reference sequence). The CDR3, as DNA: TGTGCCAGCAGCTTAGCTAATGACGGAAAGACCCAGTACTTC. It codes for CASSLANDGKTQYF.

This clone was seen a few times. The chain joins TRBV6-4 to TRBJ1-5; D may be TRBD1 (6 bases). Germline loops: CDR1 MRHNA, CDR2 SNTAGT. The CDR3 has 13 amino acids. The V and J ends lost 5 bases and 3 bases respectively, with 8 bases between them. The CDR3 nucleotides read TGTGCCAGCAGTACAGGGCCCAATCAGCCCCAGCATTTT. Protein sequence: CASSTGPNQPQHF.

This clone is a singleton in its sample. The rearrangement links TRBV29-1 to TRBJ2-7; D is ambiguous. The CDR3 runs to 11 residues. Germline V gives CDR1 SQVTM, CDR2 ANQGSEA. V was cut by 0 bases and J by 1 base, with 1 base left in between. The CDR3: CSVEESYEQYF. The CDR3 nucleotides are TGCAGCGTTGAAGAGTCCTACGAGCAGTACTTC.

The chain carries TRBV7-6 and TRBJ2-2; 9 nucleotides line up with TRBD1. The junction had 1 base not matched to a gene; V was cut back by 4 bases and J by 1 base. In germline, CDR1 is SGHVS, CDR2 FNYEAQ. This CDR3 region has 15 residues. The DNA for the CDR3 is TGTGCCAGCAGCTGGACAGGGGTGAACACCGGGGAGCTGTTTTTT. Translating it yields CASSWTGVNTGELFF.

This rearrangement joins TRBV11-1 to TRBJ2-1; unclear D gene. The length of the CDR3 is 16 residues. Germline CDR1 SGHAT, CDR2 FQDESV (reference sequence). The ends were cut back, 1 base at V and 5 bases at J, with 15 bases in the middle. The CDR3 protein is CASSLGPPSLHNEQFF. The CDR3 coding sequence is TGTGCCAGCAGCTTAGGGCCGCCTAGTCTCCACAATGAGCAGTTCTTC.

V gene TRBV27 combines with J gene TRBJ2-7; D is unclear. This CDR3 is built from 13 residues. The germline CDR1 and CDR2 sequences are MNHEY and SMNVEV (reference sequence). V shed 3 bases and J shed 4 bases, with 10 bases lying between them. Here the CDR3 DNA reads TGTGCCAGCAGTTTCCAGGCTTCGTACGAGCAGTACTTC. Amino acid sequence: CASSFQASYEQYF.

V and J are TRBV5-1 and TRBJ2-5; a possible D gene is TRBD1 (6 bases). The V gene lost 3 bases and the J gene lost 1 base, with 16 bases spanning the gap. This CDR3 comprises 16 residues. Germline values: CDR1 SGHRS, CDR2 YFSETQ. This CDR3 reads CASSSARQGPQETQYF. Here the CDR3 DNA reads TGCGCCAGCAGCTCGGCACGGCAGGGGCCCCAAGAGACCCAGTACTTC.

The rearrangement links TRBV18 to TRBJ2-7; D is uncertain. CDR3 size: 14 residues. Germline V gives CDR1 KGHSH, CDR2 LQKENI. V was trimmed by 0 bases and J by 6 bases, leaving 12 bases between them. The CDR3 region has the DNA TGTGCCAGCTCACCACCCACGGGCGCTGGCGAGCAGTACTTC. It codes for CASSPPTGAGEQYF.

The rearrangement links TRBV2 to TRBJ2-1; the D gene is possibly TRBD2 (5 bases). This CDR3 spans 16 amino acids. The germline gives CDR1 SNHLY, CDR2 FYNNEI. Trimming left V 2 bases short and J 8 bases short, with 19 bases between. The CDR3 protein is CASSEPPGYREDEQFF. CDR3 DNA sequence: TGTGCCAGCAGTGAACCTCCGGGATATAGAGAGGATGAGCAGTTCTTC.

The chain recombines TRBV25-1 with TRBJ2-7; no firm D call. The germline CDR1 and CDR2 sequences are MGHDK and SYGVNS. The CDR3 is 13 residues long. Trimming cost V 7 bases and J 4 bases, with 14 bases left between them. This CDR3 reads CASTASQQYEQYF. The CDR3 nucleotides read TGTGCCAGCACTGCGAGTCAGCAGTACGAGCAGTACTTC.

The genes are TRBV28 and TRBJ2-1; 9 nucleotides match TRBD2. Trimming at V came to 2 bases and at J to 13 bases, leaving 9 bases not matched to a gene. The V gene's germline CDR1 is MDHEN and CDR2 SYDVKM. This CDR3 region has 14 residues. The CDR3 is CASSLSSSGRLQFF. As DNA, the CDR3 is TGTGCCAGCAGTTTAAGCAGTAGCGGGAGATTACAGTTCTTC.

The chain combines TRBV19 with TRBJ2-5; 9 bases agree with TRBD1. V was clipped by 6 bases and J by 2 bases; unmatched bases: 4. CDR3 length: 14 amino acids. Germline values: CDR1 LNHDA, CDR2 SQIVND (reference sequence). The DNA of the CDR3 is TGTGCCAGTAGCGGGACAGGGCGTCAAGAGACCCAGTACTTC. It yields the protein CASSGTGRQETQYF.

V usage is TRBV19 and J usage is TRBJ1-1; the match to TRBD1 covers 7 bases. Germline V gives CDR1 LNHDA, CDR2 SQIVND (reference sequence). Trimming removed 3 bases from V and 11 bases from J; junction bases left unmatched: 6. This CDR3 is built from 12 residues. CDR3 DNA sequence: TGTGCCAGTAGTATGATTACAGGGGATGCTTTCTTT. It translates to CASSMITGDAFF.

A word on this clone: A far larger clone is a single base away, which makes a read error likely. As DNA, the CDR3 is TGCAGCGTTGGTTTCGGCCGCACTGAAGCTTTATTT. Its translation is CSVGFGRTEALF. The chain employs TRBV29-1 and TRBJ1-1; D not certain. The CDR3 consists of 12 residues. Germline V lookup: CDR1 SQVTM, CDR2 ANQGSEA. Full variable domain (outside the CDR3, taken from reference TRBV29-1 and TRBJ1-1): SAVISQKPSRDICQRGTSLTIQCQVDSQVTMMFWYRQQPGQSLTLIATANQGSEATYESGFVIDKFPISRPNLTFSTLTVSNMSPEDSSIYLCSVGFGRTEALFGQGTRLTVV.

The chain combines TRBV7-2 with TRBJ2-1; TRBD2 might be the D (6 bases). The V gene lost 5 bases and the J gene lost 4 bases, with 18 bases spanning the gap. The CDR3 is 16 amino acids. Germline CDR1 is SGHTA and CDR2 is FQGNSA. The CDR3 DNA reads TGTGCCAGCAGCGAGGGTAGGAGGGCCGGGTACAATGAGCAGTTCTTC. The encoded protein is CASSEGRRAGYNEQFF.

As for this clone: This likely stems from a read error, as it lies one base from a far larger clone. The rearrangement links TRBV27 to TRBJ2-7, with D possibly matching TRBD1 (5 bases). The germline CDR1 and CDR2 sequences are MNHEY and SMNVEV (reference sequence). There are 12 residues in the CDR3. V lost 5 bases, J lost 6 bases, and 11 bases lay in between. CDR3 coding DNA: TGTGCCAGCAGTGGTGGGGCCTGCGAGCAGTACTTC. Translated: CASSGGACEQYF.

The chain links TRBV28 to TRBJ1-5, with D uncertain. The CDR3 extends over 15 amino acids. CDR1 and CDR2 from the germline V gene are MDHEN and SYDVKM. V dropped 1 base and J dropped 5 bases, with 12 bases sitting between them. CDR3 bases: TGTGCCAGCAGTTTATCCGCGGGGAGTCATCAGCCCCAGCATTTT. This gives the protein CASSLSAGSHQPQHF.